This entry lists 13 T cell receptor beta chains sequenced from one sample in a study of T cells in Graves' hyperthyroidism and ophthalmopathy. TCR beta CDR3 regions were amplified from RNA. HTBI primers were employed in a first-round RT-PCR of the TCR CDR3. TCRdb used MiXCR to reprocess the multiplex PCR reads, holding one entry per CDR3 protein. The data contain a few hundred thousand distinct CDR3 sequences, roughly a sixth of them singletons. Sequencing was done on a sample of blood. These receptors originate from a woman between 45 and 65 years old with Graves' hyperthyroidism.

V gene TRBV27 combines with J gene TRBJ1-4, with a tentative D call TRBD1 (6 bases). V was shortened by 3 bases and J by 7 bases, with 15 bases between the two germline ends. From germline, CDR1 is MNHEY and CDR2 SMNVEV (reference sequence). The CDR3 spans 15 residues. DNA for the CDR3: TGTGCCAGCAGTTTCTCGGGGGCGGAATCTGAAAAACTGTTTTTT. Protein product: CASSFSGAESEKLFF.

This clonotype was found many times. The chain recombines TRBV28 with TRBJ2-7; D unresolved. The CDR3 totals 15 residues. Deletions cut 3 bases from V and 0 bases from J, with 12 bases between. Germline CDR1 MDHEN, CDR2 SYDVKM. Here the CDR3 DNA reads TGTGCCAGCAGTTTCGCCGGCCAGTCCTCCTACGAGCAGTACTTC. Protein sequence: CASSFAGQSSYEQYF.

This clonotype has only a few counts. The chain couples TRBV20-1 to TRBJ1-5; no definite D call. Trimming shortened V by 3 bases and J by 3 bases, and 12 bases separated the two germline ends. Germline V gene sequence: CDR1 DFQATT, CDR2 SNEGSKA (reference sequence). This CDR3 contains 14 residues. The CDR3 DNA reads TGCAGTGCTAGTCCGACGGATCCCAATCAGCCCCAGCATTTT. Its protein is CSASPTDPNQPQHF.

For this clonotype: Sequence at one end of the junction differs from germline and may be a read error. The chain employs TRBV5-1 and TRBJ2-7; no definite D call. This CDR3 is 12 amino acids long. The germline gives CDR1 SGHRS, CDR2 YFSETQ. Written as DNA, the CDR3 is TGCGCCAGCAGCCGCTTAGAATCCGAGCAGTGCTTC. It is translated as CASSRLESEQCF.

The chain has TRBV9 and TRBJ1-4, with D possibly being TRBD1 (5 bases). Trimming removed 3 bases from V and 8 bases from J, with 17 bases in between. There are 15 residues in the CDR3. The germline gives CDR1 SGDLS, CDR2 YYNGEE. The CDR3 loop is CASSAPGPLGEKLFF. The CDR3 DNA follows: TGTGCCAGCAGCGCCCCGGGACCCCTGGGAGAAAAACTGTTTTTT.

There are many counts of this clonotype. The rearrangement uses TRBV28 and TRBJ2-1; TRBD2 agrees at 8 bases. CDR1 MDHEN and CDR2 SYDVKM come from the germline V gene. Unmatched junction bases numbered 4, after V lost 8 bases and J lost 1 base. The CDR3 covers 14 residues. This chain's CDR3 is CASGLAGSYNEQFF. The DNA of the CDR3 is TGTGCCAGCGGCCTAGCGGGTTCCTACAATGAGCAGTTCTTC.

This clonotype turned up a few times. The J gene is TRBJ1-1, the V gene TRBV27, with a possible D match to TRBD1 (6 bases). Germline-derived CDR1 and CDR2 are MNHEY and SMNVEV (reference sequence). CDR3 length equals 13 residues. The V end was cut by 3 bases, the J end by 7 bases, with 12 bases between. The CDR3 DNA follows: TGTGCCAGCAGTTTCGGGGGCGCCATTGAAGCTTTCTTT. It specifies CASSFGGAIEAFF.

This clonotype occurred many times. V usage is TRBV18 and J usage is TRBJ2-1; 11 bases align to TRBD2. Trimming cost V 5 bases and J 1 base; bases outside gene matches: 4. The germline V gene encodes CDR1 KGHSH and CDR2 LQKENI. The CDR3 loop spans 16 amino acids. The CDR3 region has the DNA TGTGCCAGCTCAACGGGACTAGCGGTTTCCTACAATGAGCAGTTCTTC. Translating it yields CASSTGLAVSYNEQFF.

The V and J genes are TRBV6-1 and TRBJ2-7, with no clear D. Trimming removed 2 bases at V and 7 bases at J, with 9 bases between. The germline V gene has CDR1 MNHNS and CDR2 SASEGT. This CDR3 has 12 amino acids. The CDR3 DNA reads TGTGCCAGCAGTGAATCAGACGCGGAGCAGTACTTC. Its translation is CASSESDAEQYF.

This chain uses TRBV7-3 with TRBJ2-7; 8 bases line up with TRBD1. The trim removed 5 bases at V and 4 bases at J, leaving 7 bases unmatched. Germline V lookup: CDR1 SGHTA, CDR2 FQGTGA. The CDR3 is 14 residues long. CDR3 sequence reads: CASSPGDRLYEQYF. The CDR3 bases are TGTGCCAGCAGCCCGGGGGACAGGCTTTACGAGCAGTACTTC. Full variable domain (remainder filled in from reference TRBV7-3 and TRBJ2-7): GAGVSQTPSNKVTEKGKYVELRCDPISGHTALYWYRQSLGQGPEFLIYFQGTGAADDSGLPNDRFFAVRPEGSVSTLKIQRTERGDSAVYLCASSPGDRLYEQYFGPGTRLTVT.

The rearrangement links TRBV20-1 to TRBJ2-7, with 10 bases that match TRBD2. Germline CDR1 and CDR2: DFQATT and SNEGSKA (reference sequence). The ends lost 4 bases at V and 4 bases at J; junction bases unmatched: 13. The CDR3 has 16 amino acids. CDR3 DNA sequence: TGCAGTGCTACAAACCCTCTAGCGGGAGTATTGTACGAGCAGTACTTC. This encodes CSATNPLAGVLYEQYF.

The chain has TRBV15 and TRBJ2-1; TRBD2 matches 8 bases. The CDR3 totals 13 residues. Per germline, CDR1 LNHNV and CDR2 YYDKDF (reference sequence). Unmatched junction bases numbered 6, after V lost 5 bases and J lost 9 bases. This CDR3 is CATSPSGGSEQFF. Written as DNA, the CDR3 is TGTGCCACCAGCCCATCGGGGGGGAGTGAGCAGTTCTTC.

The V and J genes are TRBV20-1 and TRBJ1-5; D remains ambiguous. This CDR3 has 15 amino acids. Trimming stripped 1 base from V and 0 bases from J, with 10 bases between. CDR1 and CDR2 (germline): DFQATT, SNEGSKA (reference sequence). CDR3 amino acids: CSARVGSYSNQPQHF. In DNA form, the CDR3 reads TGCAGTGCTAGAGTGGGCAGCTATAGCAATCAGCCCCAGCATTTT.